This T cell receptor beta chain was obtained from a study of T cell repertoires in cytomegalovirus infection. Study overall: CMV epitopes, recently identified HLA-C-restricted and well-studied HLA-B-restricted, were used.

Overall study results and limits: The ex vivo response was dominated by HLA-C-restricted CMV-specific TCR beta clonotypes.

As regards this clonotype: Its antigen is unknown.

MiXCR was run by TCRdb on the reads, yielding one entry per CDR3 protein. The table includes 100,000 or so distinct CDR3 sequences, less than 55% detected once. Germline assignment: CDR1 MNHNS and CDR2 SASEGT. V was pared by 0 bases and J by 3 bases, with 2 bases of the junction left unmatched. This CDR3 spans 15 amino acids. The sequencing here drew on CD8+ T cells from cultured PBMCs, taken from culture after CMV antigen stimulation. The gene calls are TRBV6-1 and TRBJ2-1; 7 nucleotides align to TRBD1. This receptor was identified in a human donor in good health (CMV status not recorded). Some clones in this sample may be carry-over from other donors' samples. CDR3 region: CASSEATGSYNEQFF. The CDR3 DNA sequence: TGTGCCAGCAGTGAAGCGACAGGGAGCTACAATGAGCAGTTCTTC.